Following are 20 T cell receptor beta chains from one sample sequenced in a study of T cell responses to AZD1222 COVID-19 vaccine. The protocol was immunoSEQ multiplex PCR, while the TCRdb copy is restricted to in-frame clones and leaves out a portion. The repertoire has over 150,000 clones, 85% to 90% of them found once; the top ten carry about 6.9%. This specimen was peripheral blood, taken on day 0 of AZD1222 vaccination. The source is an adult in good health.

The chain has TRBV18 and TRBJ2-3; 9 bases line up with TRBD2. V dropped 2 bases and J dropped 0; count of bases not matched to a gene: 9. From germline, CDR1 is KGHSH and CDR2 LQKENI. This CDR3 spans 18 amino acids. CDR3: CASSPGSSGGLSTDTQYF. DNA of the CDR3: TGTGCCAGCTCACCAGGTAGTAGCGGGGGCCTGAGCACAGATACGCAGTATTTT. The full variable domain, its missing parts supplied by reference TRBV18 and TRBJ2-3, is NAGVMQNPRHLVRRRGQEARLRCSPMKGHSHVYWYRQLPEEGLKFMVYLQKENIIDESGMPKERFSAEFPKEGPSILRIQQVVRGDSAAYFCASSPGSSGGLSTDTQYFGPGTRLTVL.

This clone was observed a handful of times. The chain links TRBV7-9 to TRBJ1-3; D call uncertain. This CDR3 contains 12 residues. Germline V gene data show CDR1 as SEHNR and CDR2 as FQNEAQ (reference sequence). Trimming took off 6 bases at V and 8 bases at J, with 11 bases between the two ends. CDR3 sequence: CASSSNGYTIYF. Here the CDR3 DNA reads TGTGCCAGCAGTTCAAACGGGTACACCATATATTTT.

The chain's CDR3 is CASSVGGYGYTF. The CDR3 coding sequence is TGTGCCAGCAGCGTCGGGGGCTATGGCTACACCTTC. This chain connects TRBV6-2 or TRBV6-3 to TRBJ1-2, with TRBD1 as a possible D gene (5 bases). V shed 6 bases and J shed 4 bases, with 9 bases lying between them. From germline, CDR1 is MNHEY and CDR2 SVGEGT. The CDR3 has 12 residues.

The chain carries TRBV7-3 and TRBJ2-3; 8 bases align to TRBD2. V shed 2 bases and J 6 bases; nucleotides not matched to a gene: 7. Germline-derived CDR1 and CDR2 are SGHTA and FQGTGA. CDR3 size: 15 residues. The DNA of the CDR3 is TGTGCCAGCAGCTTACGAGGACTAGCCGTGGATACGCAGTATTTT. It specifies CASSLRGLAVDTQYF.

V and J are TRBV10-3 and TRBJ1-1, with 8 nucleotides matching TRBD1. V trimming: 3 bases; J trimming: 11 bases; junction bases outside the gene matches: 17. The germline V gene encodes CDR1 ENHRY and CDR2 SYGVKD. The CDR3 runs 16 residues. The DNA of the CDR3 is TGTGCCATCAGTGATTTCGCTGGACAGGGAGGGCCTCGGGCTTTCTTT. This translates into CAISDFAGQGGPRAFF.

The chain combines TRBV30 with TRBJ2-3; D tentatively reads TRBD1 or TRBD2 (6 bases each). V lost 8 bases and J lost 9, with 21 bases in between. Germline assignment: CDR1 GTSNPN and CDR2 SVGIG (reference sequence). This CDR3 is built from 13 residues. The CDR3 DNA reads TGTGCCGGTTCCCCGGGGGCGCAGGAAACGCAGTATTTT. This translates into CAGSPGAQETQYF.

The chain employs TRBV18 and TRBJ2-7; the D gene is possibly TRBD1 (6 bases). The CDR3 is made up of 16 amino acids. Germline values: CDR1 KGHSH, CDR2 LQKENI. V lost 0 bases and J 0 bases, leaving 12 bases between the germline ends. The CDR3 spells CASSPPGQGSSYEQYF. CDR3 coding DNA: TGTGCCAGCTCACCACCGGGGCAGGGGAGCTCCTACGAGCAGTACTTC. The variable domain in full, with the rest retrieved from reference TRBV18 and TRBJ2-7, is NAGVMQNPRHLVRRRGQEARLRCSPMKGHSHVYWYRQLPEEGLKFMVYLQKENIIDESGMPKERFSAEFPKEGPSILRIQQVVRGDSAAYFCASSPPGQGSSYEQYFGPGTRLTVT.

The J gene is TRBJ1-3, the V gene TRBV3-1 (or the pseudogene TRBV3-2), with 9 nucleotides matching TRBD1. Germline values: CDR1 LGHDT, CDR2 YNNKEL (reference sequence). The CDR3 length is 19 residues. J lost 0 bases, V lost 4 bases, and 13 bases had no gene match. The CDR3 nucleotides read TGTGCCAGCAGCCCAACGGGACAGGGTTCCTCTGCCTCTGGAAACACCATATATTTT. This gives the protein CASSPTGQGSSASGNTIYF.

This chain links TRBV5-1 with TRBJ1-2, with D unclear. This CDR3 contains 15 residues. V was pared by 6 bases and J by 0 bases, with 15 bases between. Looked up from germline, CDR1 is SGHRS and CDR2 is YFSETQ. CDR3 protein: CASTERPQSNYGYTF. CDR3 sequence (DNA): TGCGCCAGCACCGAACGACCACAGTCTAACTATGGCTACACCTTC.

The rearrangement joins TRBV11-3 to TRBJ2-1; D is perhaps TRBD1 or TRBD2 (5 bases each). Between the trimmed V and J ends, which lost 6 bases and 2 bases, there was a span of 11 bases. This CDR3 comprises 14 residues. Germline V gene sequence: CDR1 SGHNT, CDR2 YENEEA. In DNA, the CDR3 is TGTGCCAGCAGTTTCCAGGGAGCCTACAATGAGCAGTTCTTC. Its protein product is CASSFQGAYNEQFF.

V usage is TRBV29-1 and J usage is TRBJ2-7; 7 positions match TRBD1. The CDR3 runs to 14 residues. Germline CDR1 is SQVTM and CDR2 is ANQGSEA. V gave up 7 bases and J gave up 1 base; unmatched junction bases: 10. The CDR3 sequence is CSATRQGRSYEQYF. CDR3 DNA: TGCAGCGCAACCCGACAGGGAAGGTCCTACGAGCAGTACTTC.

This chain connects TRBV19 to TRBJ1-5, with TRBD1 identical over 8 bases. The CDR3 runs to 15 residues. Losses at the gene ends were 4 bases for V and 2 bases for J; bases not matched to a gene: 4. CDR1 is LNHDA, CDR2 SQIVND, per germline (reference sequence). The CDR3 spells CASSTQTGGNQPQHF. The CDR3 DNA reads as TGTGCCAGTAGTACTCAGACAGGGGGCAATCAGCCCCAGCATTTT.

Of note for this clone: The limits of the CDR3 on the DNA are not certain, so only TCRdb's listed CDR3 is given. The V call is TRBV21-1, the J call TRBJ2-1; TRBD1 is the table's D call, not checked against the DNA. TRBV21-1 is a recognized pseudogene. The CDR3 spans 18 amino acids, including both terminal residues. The CDR3 loop is CASSKGFGTGIYKGEQFF.

This clone has a single count. The chain couples TRBV7-6 to TRBJ2-6; D perhaps matches TRBD2 (5 bases). Trimming removed 4 bases at V and 1 base at J, with 17 bases between. Germline V gene sequence: CDR1 SGHVS, CDR2 FNYEAQ. This CDR3 has 18 residues. Here the CDR3 DNA reads TGTGCCAGCAGCTCCCCGAGTGGTGGGAGATCTGGGGCCAACGTCCTGACTTTC. This gives the protein CASSSPSGGRSGANVLTF.

The chain combines TRBV5-1 with TRBJ2-5; 9 nucleotides align to TRBD1. CDR1 is SGHRS, CDR2 YFSETQ, per germline. V was clipped by 3 bases and J by 4 bases; unmatched bases: 10. This CDR3 spans 16 amino acids. CDR3 in amino acids: CASSSGTGHFGETQYF. The CDR3 DNA reads TGCGCCAGCAGCTCCGGGACAGGGCATTTCGGAGAGACCCAGTACTTC.

The rearrangement links TRBV5-6 to TRBJ2-7; TRBD2 is a possible D gene (5 bases). The germline CDR1 and CDR2 sequences are SGHDT and YYEEEE. V was pared by 1 base and J by 7 bases, with 24 bases between. This CDR3 is 17 amino acids long. CDR3 sequence reads: CASSLKRWELRRREQYF. The CDR3 DNA reads as TGTGCCAGCAGCTTGAAGCGTTGGGAGCTACGTCGGAGAGAGCAGTACTTC. Based on the CDR3 plus reference TRBV5-6 and TRBJ2-7, the full variable domain is DAGVTQSPTHLIKTRGQQVTLRCSPKSGHDTVSWYQQALGQGPQFIFQYYEEEERQRGNFPDRFSGHQFPNYSSELNVNALLLGDSALYLCASSLKRWELRRREQYFGPGTRLTVT.

The V and J genes are TRBV10-2 and TRBJ2-1, with unresolved D. Germline assignment: CDR1 WSHSY and CDR2 SAAADI. Trimming left V 8 bases short and J 0 bases short, with 17 bases between. CDR3 length: 16 amino acids. The CDR3 protein is CASGPSQRASYNEQFF. CDR3 DNA sequence: TGCGCCAGCGGGCCCTCCCAGCGCGCCTCCTACAATGAGCAGTTCTTC.

This clone was observed a handful of times. This chain connects TRBV19 to TRBJ1-1, with D perhaps matching TRBD1 (5 bases). V lost 7 bases and J 0 bases, leaving 15 bases between the germline ends. The CDR3 has 15 amino acids. Germline values: CDR1 LNHDA, CDR2 SQIVND (reference sequence). The CDR3 nucleotides are TGTGCCAGTACCAGGGTCCCCGGGCTGAACACTGAAGCTTTCTTT. Its protein is CASTRVPGLNTEAFF.

The chain links TRBV3-1 (or the pseudogene TRBV3-2) to TRBJ2-5; 10 bases are shared with TRBD2. Germline V lookup: CDR1 LGHDT, CDR2 YNNKEL (reference sequence). The CDR3 totals 15 residues. The J segment lost 1 base and the V segment lost 6 bases, leaving 5 bases of the junction unmatched. In nucleotides, the CDR3 is TGTGCCAGCAGGTACTTAGCGGGGGGCCAAGAGACCCAGTACTTC. Protein product: CASRYLAGGQETQYF.

The chain joins TRBV19 to TRBJ2-3; D possibly corresponds to TRBD1 (5 bases). This CDR3 region has 15 residues. The V and J ends lost 4 bases and 3 bases respectively, with 14 bases between them. CDR1 and CDR2 from the germline V gene are LNHDA and SQIVND (reference sequence). In DNA form, the CDR3 reads TGTGCCAGTAGTAAAGGGGTGTATTGGACAGATACGCAGTATTTT. This sequence encodes CASSKGVYWTDTQYF.